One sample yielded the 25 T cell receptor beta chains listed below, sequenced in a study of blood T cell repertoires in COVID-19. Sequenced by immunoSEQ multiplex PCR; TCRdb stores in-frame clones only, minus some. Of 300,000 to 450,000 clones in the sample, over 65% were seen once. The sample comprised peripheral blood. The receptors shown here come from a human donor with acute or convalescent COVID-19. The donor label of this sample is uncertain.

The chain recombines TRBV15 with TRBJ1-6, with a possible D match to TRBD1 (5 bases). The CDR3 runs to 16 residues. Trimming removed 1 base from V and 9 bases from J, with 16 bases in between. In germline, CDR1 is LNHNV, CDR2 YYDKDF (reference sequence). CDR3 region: CATSRGQPGLSSPLHF. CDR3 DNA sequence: TGTGCCACCAGCAGAGGACAGCCCGGGTTGAGTTCACCCCTCCACTTT.

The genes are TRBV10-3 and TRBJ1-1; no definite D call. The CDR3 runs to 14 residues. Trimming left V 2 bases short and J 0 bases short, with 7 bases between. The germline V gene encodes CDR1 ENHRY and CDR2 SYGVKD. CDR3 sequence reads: CAISEGRLNTEAFF. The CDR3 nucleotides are TGTGCCATCAGTGAGGGCAGGCTGAACACTGAAGCTTTCTTT.

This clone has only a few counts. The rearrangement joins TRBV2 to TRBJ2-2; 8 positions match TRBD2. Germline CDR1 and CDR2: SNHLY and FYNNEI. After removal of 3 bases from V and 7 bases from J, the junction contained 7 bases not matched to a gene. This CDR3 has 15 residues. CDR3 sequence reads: CASSDRSGRLGELFF. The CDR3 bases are TGTGCCAGCAGTGATCGGAGCGGGAGACTCGGGGAGCTGTTTTTT.

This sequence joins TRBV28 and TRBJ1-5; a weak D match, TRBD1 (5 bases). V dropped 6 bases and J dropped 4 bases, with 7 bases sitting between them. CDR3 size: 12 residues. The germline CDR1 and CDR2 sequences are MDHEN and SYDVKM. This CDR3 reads CASREGNQPQHF. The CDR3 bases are TGTGCCAGCAGGGAGGGGAATCAGCCCCAGCATTTT. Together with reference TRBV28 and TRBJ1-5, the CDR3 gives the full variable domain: DVKVTQSSRYLVKRTGEKVFLECVQDMDHENMFWYRQDPGLGLRLIYFSYDVKMKEKGDIPEGYSVSREKKERFSLILESASTNQTSMYLCASREGNQPQHFGDGTRLSIL.

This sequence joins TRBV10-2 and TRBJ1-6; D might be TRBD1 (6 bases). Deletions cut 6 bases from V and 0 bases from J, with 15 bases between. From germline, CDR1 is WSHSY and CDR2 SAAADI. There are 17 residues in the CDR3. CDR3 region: CASREGQSPSYNSPLHF. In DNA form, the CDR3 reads TGCGCCAGCAGGGAGGGACAATCACCCTCCTATAATTCACCCCTCCACTTT.

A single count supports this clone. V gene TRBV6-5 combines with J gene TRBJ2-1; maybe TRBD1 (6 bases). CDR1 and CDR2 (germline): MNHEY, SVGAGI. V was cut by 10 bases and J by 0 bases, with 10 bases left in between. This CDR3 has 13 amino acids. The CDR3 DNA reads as TGTGCCACCACAGGGTACTCCTACAATGAGCAGTTCTTC. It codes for CATTGYSYNEQFF.

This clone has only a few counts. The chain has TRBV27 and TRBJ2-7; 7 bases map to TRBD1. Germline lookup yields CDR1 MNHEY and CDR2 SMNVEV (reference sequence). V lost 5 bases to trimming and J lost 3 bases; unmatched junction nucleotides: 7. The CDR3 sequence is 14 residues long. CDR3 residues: CASSPGNRGYEQYF. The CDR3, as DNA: TGTGCCAGCAGTCCAGGAAACAGGGGCTACGAGCAGTACTTC.

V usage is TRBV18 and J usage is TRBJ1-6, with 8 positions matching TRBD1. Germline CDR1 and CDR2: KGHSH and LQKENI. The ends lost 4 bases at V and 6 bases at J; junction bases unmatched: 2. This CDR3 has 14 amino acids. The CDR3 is CASSLDRVNSPLHF. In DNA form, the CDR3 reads TGTGCCAGCTCACTGGACAGGGTTAATTCACCCCTCCACTTT.

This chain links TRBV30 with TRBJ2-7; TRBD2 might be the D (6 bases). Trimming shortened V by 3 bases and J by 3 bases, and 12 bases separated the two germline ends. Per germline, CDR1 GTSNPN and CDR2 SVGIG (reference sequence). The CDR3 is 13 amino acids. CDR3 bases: TGTGCCTGGAGGGGGGGACTCCACTACGAGCAGTACTTC. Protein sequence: CAWRGGLHYEQYF.

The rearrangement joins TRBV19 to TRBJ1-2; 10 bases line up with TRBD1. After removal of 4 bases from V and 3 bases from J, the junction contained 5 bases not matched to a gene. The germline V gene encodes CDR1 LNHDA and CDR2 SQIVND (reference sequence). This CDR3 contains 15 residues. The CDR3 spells CASSRQGAFDYGYTF. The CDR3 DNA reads TGTGCCAGTAGTAGACAGGGGGCGTTTGACTATGGCTACACCTTC.

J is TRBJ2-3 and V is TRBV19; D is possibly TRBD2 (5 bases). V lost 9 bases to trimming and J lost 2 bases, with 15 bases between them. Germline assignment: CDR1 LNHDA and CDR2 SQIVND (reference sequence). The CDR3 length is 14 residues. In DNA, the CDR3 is TGTGCCAGCTCCGGTAGCGCACACACAGATACGCAGTATTTT. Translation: CASSGSAHTDTQYF.

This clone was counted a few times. The CDR3 DNA reads as TGCGCCAGCAGCCCTTCGAGGGACAAGTACAATGAGCAGTTCTTC. Its protein is CASSPSRDKYNEQFF. V usage is TRBV4-1 and J usage is TRBJ2-1, with D possibly being TRBD1 (6 bases). The germline gives CDR1 MGHRA, CDR2 YSYEKL. V was shortened by 4 bases and J by 4 bases, with 14 bases between the two germline ends. CDR3 length equals 15 residues.

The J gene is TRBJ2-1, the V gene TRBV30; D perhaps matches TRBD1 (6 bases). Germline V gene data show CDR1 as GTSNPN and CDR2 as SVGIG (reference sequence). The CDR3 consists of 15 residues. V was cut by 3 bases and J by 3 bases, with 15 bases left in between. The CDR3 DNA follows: TGTGCCTGGAGCGCAGGACAGACGCTCTACAATGAGCAGTTCTTC. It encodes CAWSAGQTLYNEQFF.

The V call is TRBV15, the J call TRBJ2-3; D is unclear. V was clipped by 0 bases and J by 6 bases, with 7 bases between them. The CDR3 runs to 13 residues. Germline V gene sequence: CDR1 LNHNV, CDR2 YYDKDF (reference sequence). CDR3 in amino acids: CATSRDLPDTQYF. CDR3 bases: TGTGCCACCAGCAGAGATCTCCCGGATACGCAGTATTTT.

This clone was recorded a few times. The CDR3 region is CASSYEERGRYGYTF. DNA of the CDR3: TGTGCCAGCAGTTACGAAGAACGGGGGAGGTATGGCTACACCTTC. The V and J genes are TRBV6-6 and TRBJ1-2; D is possibly TRBD1 (5 bases). The CDR3 consists of 15 residues. Germline assignment: CDR1 MNHNY and CDR2 SVGAGI (reference sequence). The V end lost 2 bases, the J end lost 5 bases, and 15 bases lay between the germline ends.

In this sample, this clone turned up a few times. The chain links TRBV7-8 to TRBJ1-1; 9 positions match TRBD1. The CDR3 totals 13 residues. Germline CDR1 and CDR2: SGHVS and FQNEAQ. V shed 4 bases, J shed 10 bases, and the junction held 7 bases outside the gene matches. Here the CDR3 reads CASSSLPTGGAFF. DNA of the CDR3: TGTGCCAGCAGCTCACTCCCGACAGGGGGAGCTTTCTTT.

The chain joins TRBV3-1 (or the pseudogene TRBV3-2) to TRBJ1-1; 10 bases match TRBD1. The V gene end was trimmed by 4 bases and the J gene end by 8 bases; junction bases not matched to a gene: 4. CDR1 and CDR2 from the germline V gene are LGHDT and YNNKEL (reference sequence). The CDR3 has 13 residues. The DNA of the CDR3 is TGTGCCAGCAGCCCGAGGACAGGGGGAGAAGCTTTCTTT. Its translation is CASSPRTGGEAFF.

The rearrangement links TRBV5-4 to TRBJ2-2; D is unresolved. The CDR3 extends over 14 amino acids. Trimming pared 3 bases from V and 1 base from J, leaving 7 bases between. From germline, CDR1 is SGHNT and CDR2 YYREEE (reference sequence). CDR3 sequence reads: CASSSYRNTGELFF. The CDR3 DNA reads TGTGCCAGCAGCTCGTATCGGAACACCGGGGAGCTGTTTTTT.

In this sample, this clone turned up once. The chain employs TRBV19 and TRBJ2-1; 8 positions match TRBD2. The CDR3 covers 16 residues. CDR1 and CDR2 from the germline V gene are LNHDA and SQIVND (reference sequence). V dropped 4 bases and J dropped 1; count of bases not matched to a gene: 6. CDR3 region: CASSTDIAGSYNEQFF. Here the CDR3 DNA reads TGTGCCAGTAGTACAGATATAGCGGGGTCCTACAATGAGCAGTTCTTC.

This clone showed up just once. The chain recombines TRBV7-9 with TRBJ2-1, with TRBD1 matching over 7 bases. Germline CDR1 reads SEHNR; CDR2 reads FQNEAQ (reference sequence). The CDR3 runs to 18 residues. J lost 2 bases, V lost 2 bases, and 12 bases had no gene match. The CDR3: CASSLTSYRDRTYNEQFF. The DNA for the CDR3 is TGTGCCAGCAGCTTAACTTCATACCGGGACAGAACCTACAATGAGCAGTTCTTC.

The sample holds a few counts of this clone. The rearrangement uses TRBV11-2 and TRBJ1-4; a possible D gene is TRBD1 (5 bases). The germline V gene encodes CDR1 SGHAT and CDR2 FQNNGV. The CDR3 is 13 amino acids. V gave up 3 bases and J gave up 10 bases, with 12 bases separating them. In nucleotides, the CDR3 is TGTGCCAGCAGCTTCGGACAAAGTGGAAAACTGTTTTTT. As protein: CASSFGQSGKLFF.

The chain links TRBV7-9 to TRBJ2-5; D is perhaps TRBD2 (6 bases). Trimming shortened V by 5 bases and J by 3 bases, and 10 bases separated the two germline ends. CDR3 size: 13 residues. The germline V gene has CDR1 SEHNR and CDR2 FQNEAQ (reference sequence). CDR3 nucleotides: TGTGCCAGCAGCCCCGGGAGAGAAGAGACCCAGTACTTC. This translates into CASSPGREETQYF.

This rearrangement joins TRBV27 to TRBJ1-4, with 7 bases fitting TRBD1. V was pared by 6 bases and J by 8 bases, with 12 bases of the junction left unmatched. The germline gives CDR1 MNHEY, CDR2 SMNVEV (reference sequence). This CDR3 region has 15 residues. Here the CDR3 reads CASRPRQGSQEKLFF. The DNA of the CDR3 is TGTGCCAGCAGACCCAGACAGGGTTCTCAGGAAAAACTGTTTTTT.

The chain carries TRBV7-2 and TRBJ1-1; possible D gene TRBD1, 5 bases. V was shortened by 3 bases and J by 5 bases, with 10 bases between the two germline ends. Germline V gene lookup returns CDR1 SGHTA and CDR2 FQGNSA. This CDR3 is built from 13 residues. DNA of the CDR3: TGTGCCAGCAGCTTCGGGGGGAGAACTGAAGCTTTCTTT. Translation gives CASSFGGRTEAFF.

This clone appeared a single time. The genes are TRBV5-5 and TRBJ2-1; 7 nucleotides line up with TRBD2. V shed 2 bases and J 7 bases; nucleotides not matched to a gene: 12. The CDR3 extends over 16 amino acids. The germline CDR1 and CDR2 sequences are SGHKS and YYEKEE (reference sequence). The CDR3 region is CASSLTGEGSANEQFF. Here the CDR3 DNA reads TGTGCCAGCAGCTTAACGGGGGAGGGGTCGGCGAATGAGCAGTTCTTC.